Many counts were recorded for the clone carrying this T cell receptor beta chain. CDR1 and CDR2 (germline): SGHAT, FQNNGV. Between the trimmed V and J ends, which lost 4 bases and 1 base, there was a span of 6 bases. This CDR3 contains 13 residues. Unique molecular identifiers were added to individual cDNA molecules. TCRdb independently ran MiXCR on the 5' RACE reads; one entry per CDR3 protein. This table holds about 29,000 distinct CDR3 sequences, about 4% found once. The sample belongs to a study of early T cells in non-severe SARS-CoV-2 infection. About the study: Sequencing input comprised bulk RNA from unsorted whole blood; chain pairing was not available.

The sequenced sample consisted of whole blood. The chain employs TRBV11-2 and TRBJ2-3; D uncertain. The sequence was collected from an adult who was a healthcare worker with PCR-confirmed SARS-CoV-2 infection or an uninfected control (not recorded which). In nucleotides, the CDR3 is TGTGCCAGCAGCTCGCAGGGCACAGATACGCAGTATTTT. It yields the protein CASSSQGTDTQYF.